This T cell receptor (beta chain) was captured by sequencing in a study of T cells expressing NK-cell markers. Study context: One of the eight sequenced donors was seronegative, whereas the other seven were HCMV-seropositive.

Libraries used 5'RACE template switching adding universal primer site and UMIs. TCRdb reanalyzed the 5' RACE reads, giving one entry per CDR3 protein sequence and no DNA. Its table records some 300,000 distinct CDR3 sequences. CDR3 length: 15 residues. CDR1 and CDR2 from the germline V gene are LGHNT and FRNRAP. The material sequenced was blood T cells: a sorted CD56 or NKG2C T cell subset, CD4+ or CD8+ T cells, or bulk PBMC T cells (not recorded which). The clonotype comes from a man aged 18 to 29 in good health. The V and J genes are TRBV12-5 and TRBJ1-5; there is no DNA to check the TCRdb D call of TRBD1. The CDR3 here is CASGFTGAPLEPQHF.